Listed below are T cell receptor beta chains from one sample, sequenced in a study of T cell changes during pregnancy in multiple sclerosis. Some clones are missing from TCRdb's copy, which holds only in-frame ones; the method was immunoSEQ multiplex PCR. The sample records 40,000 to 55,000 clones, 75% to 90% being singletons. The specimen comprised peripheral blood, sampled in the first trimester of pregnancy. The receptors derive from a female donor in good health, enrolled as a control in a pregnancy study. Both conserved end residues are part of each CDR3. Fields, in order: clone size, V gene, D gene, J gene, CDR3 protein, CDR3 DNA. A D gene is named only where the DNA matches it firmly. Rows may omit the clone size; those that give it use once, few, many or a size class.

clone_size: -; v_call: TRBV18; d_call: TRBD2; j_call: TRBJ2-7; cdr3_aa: CASSPAGTSGRAYEQYF; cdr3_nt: TGTGCCAGCTCACCCGCCGGGACTAGCGGGAGGGCCTACGAGCAGTACTTC
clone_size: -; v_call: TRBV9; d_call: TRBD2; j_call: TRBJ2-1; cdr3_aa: CASSAGLAGVNEQFF; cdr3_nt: TGTGCCAGCAGCGCGGGACTAGCGGGGGTCAATGAGCAGTTCTTC
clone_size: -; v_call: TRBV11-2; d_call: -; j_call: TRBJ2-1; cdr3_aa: CASSLDKRWFF; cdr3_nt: TGTGCCAGCAGCTTAGATAAGCGGTGGTTCTTC
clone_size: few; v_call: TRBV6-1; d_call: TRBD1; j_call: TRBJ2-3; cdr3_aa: CASSEGTGGADTQYF; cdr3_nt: TGTGCCAGCAGTGAAGGGACAGGGGGCGCAGATACGCAGTATTTT
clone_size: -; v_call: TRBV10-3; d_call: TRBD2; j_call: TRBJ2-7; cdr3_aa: CAISESLAGGIPYF; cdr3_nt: TGTGCCATCAGTGAGTCTTTAGCGGGAGGAATTCCGTACTTC
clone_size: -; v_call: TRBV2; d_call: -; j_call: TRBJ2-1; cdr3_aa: CASTPGLAGNEQFF; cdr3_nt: TGTGCCAGCACCCCCGGTTTGGCGGGGAATGAGCAGTTCTTC
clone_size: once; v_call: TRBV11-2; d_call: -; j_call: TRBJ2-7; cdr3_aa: CASSLREGGEQYF; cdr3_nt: TGTGCCAGCAGCTTAAGAGAAGGGGGCGAGCAGTACTTC
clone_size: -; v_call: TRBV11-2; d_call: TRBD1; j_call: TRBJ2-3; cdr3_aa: CASSLEPQGSWGTQYF; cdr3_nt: TGTGCCAGCAGCTTAGAGCCACAGGGGTCTTGGGGAACGCAGTATTTT
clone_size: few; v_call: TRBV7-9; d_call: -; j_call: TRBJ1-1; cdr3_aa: CASSLSQGTYTEAFF; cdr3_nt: TGTGCCAGCAGCTTATCCCAGGGTACGTACACTGAAGCTTTCTTT
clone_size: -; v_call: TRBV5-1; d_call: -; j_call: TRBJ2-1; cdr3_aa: CASSLPGAFNEQFF; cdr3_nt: TGCGCCAGCAGCTTGCCGGGAGCTTTCAATGAGCAGTTCTTC
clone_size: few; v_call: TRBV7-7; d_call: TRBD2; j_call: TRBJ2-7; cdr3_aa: CASSLEVGGASEQYF; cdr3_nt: TGTGCTAGCAGCTTGGAAGTCGGGGGGGCGAGCGAGCAGTACTTC
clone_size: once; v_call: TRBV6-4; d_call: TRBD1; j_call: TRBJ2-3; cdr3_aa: CASSGTGGADTQYF; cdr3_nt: TGTGCCAGCAGTGGGACAGGGGGCGCAGATACGCAGTATTTT
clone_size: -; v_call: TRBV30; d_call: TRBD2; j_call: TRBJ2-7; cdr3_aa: CASTKRGVFYEQYF; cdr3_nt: TGTGCCTCGACCAAGCGGGGGGTTTTCTACGAGCAGTACTTC
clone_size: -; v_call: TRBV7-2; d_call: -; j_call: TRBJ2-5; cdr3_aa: CASSLNGLRETQYF; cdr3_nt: TGTGCCAGCAGCTTAAACGGGTTGAGAGAGACCCAGTACTTC
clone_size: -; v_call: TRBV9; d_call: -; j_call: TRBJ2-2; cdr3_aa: CASSVGRIGANTGELFF; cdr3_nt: TGTGCCAGCAGCGTAGGGAGGATCGGGGCGAACACCGGGGAGCTGTTTTTT
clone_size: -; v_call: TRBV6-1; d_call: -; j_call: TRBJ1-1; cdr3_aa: CASNSRGMNTEAFF; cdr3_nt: TGTGCCAGCAATAGCAGGGGTATGAACACTGAAGCTTTCTTT
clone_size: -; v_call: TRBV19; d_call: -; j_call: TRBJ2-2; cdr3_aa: CASSIGGQNTGELFF; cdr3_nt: TGTGCCAGTAGTATAGGGGGACAGAACACCGGGGAGCTGTTTTTT
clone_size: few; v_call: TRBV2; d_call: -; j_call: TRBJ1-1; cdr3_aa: CASSRTEGTEAFF; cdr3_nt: TGTGCCAGCAGCAGGACAGAGGGCACTGAAGCTTTCTTT
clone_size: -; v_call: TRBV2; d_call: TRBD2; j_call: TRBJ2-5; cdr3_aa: CASRGLAGETQYF; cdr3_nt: TGTGCCAGCAGGGGACTAGCGGGAGAGACCCAGTACTTC
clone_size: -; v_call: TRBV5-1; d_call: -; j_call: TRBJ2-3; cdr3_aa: CASNLKTETDTQYF; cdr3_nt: TGCGCCAGCAACCTTAAGACAGAAACAGATACGCAGTATTTT
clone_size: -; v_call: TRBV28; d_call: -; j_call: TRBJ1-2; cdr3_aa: CASSTRTSTYYGYTF; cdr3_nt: TGTGCCAGCAGTACCCGGACAAGTACGTACTATGGCTACACCTTC
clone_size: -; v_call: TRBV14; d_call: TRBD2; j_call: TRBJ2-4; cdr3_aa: CASSASGRDIQYF; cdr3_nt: TGTGCCAGCAGCGCTAGTGGGAGGGACATTCAGTACTTC